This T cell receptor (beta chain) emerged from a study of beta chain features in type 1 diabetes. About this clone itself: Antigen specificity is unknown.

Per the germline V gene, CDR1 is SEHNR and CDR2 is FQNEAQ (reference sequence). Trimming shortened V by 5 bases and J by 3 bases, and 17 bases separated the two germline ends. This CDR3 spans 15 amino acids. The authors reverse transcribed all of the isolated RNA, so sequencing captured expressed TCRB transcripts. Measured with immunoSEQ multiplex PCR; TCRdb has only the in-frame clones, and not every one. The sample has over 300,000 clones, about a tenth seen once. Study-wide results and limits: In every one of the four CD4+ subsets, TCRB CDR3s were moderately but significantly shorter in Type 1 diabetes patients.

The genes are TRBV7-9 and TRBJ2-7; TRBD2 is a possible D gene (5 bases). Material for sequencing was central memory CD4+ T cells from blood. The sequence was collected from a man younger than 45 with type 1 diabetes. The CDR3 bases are TGTGCCAGCAGCCCCCGGACTTCTCGGGGCTACGAGCAGTACTTC. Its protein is CASSPRTSRGYEQYF.